This TCR beta chain comes out of a study of control samples from healthy donors and cancer patients. Assay: immunoSEQ multiplex PCR; the TCRdb copy retains only in-frame clones and omits some. This sample has tens of thousands of clones, with roughly 84% found just once. With 0 bases clipped from V and 4 bases from J, the junction kept 6 bases outside the gene matches. This CDR3 is 16 amino acids long. Germline CDR1 and CDR2: MGHRA and YSYEKL. This clone was seen only a few times. Sequenced material: PBMCs. The chain uses TRBV4-1 and TRBJ1-1; 9 bases fit TRBD1. The TCR was taken from a man in his 70s with lung cancer. CDR3 residues: CASSQEGQGKVTEAFF. The DNA for the CDR3 is TGCGCCAGCAGCCAAGAAGGACAGGGGAAGGTCACTGAAGCTTTCTTT.